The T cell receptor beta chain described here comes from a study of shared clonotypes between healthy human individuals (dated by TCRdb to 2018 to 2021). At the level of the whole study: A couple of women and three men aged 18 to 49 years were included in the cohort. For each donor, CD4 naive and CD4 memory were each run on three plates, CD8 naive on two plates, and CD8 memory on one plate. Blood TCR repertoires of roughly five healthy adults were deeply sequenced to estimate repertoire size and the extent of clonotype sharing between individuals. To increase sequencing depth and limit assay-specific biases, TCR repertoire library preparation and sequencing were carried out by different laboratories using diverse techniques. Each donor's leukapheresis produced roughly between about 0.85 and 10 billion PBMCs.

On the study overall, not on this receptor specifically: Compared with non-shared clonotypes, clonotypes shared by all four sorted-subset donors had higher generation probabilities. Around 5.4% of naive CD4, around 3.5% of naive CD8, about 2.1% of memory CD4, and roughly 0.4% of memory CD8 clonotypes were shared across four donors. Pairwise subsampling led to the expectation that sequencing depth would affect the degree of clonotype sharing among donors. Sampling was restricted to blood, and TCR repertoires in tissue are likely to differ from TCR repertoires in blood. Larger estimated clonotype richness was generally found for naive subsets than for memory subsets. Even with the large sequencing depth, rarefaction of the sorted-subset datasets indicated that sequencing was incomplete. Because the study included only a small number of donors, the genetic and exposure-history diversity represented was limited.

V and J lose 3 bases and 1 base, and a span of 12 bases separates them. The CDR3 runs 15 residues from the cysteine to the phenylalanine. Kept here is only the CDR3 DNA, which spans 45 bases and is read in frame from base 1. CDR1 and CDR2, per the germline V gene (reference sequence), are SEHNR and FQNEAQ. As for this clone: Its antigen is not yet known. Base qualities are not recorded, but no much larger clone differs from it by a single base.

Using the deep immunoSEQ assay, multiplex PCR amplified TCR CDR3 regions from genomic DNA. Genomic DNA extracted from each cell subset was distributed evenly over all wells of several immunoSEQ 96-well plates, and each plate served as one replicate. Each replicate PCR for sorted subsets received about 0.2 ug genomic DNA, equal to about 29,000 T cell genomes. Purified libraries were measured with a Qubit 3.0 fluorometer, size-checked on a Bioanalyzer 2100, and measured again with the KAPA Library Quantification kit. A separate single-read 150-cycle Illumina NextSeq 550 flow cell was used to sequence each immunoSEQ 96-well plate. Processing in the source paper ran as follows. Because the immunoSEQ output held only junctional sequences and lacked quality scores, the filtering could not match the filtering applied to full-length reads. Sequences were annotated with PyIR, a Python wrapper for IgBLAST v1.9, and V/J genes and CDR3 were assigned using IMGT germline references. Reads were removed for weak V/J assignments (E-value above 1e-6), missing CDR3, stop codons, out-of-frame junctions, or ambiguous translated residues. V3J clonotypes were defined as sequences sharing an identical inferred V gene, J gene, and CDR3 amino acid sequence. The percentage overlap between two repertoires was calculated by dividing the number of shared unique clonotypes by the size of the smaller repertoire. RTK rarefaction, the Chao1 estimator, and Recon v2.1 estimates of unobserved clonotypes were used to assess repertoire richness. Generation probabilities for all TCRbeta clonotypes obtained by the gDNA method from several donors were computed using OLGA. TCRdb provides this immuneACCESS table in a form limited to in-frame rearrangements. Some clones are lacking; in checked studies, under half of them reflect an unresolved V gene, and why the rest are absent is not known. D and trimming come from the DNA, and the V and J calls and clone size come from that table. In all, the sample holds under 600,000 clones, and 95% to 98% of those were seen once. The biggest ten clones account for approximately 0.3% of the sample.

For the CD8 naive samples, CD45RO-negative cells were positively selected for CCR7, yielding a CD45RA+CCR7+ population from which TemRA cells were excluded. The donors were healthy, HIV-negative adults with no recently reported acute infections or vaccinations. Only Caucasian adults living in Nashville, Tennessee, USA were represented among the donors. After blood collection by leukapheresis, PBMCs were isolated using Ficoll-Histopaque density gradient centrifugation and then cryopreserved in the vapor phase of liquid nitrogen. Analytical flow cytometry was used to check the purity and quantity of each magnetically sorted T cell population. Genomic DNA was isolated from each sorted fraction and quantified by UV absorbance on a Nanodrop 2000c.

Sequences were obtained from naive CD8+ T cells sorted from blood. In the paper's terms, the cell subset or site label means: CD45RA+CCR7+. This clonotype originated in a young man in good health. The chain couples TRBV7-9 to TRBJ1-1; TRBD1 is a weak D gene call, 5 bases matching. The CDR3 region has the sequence CASSFLGAGNTEAFF. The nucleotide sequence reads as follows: TGTGCCAGCAGCTTTTTAGGGGCGGGGAACACTGAAGCTTTCTTT.